This T cell receptor beta chain was obtained from a study of regulatory T cells in long-lasting Graves disease (dated by TCRdb to the early 2020s). At the level of the whole study: Antithyroid drugs had been taken for less than 3 months by newly diagnosed Graves' disease patients. This study used TCR sequencing and RNA sequencing of peripheral blood to compare persistent Graves' disease patients against newly diagnosed Graves' disease patients. The study took place in China and was registered as a clinical trial. A total of around 35 samples underwent TCR sequencing, from some 13 patients with persistent Graves' disease and roughly 20 patients with newly diagnosed Graves' disease.

For this clonotype: This receptor's antigen is unknown. No base-level quality is on record; no much larger clone is a single base apart.

The time point label corresponds to: newly diagnosed GD, antithyroid drugs for less than 3 months. For both TCR sequencing and RNA sequencing, RNA was extracted from PBMCs using TRIzol. Graves' disease was diagnosed according to American Thyroid Association guidelines. Patients for the study were recruited at an endocrinology department in Xi'an, China. Each patient gave approximately 9.7 milliliters of peripheral blood, collected in an EDTA anticoagulant tube. Ficoll Paque Plus density gradient separation was used to isolate PBMCs, and no additional T cell sorting was done. An Agilent 2100 Bioanalyzer and agarose gel were used to check RNA quality, and a NanoDrop 2000 was used to measure RNA concentration. The library was made by multiplex PCR. The instrument given in TCRdb is Illumina HiSeq 4000. To build TCR beta libraries, CDR3 regions were amplified by Arm-PCR using iRepertoire HTBI primers. PCR products were gel purified before sequencing. Per the authors' processing: A total of 62 TRBV and approximately 15 TRBJ segments were identified across samples and were used for gene usage analysis of CDR3 amino acid clonotypes. COPE and FqMerger were used to merge filtered high-quality paired reads into contigs. Contigs were aligned with BLAST to IMGT TRBV, TRBD and TRBJ reference genes, and CDR3 was defined per IMGT. Highly expanded clones were defined as clonotypes with a frequency above 0.1%. Shannon entropy was used to measure repertoire diversity, and the Gini coefficient was used to measure V-J evenness. Public clonotypes were defined as clonotypes shared by more than one individual. TCRdb's own reprocessing of the public reads used fastp at Q25 and MiXCR and kept productive beta chains. Rows with a matching CDR3 protein are joined into one entry that keeps the most common DNA and genes. TCRdb, not the original authors, processed these V and J calls. The sample table lists some 250,000 distinct CDR3 sequences, approximately 18% of them with a count of one. The top ten clones comprise 13% to 15% of the sample.

The investigation overall reported the following: The study examined only peripheral blood because the primary lesion, thyroid tissue, could not be accessed. Persistent patients shared more public clonotypes among themselves (over 2,500) than newly diagnosed patients did (roughly 910). As a limitation, the authors acknowledged that the small sample size may reduce accuracy. Sequencing and analysis were restricted to the TCR beta chain. Compared with newly diagnosed patients, patients with persistent Graves' disease had lower TCR Shannon entropy and fewer highly expanded clones, which suggests clonal expansion. TRBV28, TRBJ1-2 and TRBJ2-5 were preferentially used in persistent disease, while TRBV20-1 and TRBJ2-1 were favored in newly diagnosed disease.

The CDR3 spans 18 residues, from the cysteine through the phenylalanine. Only the CDR3 part of the read is kept: 54 bases, read in frame from the first base. CDR1 and CDR2 were assigned from the germline V gene (reference sequence) as LNHDA and SQIVND. V lost 4 bases and J lost 1 base, and the count of bases not matched to a germline gene is 12. The data also belong to a second study, concerning T cells in Graves' hyperthyroidism and ophthalmopathy. In that second paper, the authors write: Stable Graves' hyperthyroidism was defined as the absence of progression to ophthalmopathy over 18 months of follow-up. Hyperthyroidism patients were newly diagnosed, with disease duration under 2 months, and aged 18 to 65 years. Any patient with an uncontrolled infection, another autoimmune disease, pregnancy or lactation was excluded. Diagnoses were based on clinical symptoms, serum thyroxine and TRAb, thyroid ultrasound and orbital computed tomography. The first round of RT-PCR for the TCR CDR3 was performed with the HTBI primer set and the Qiagen OneStep RT-PCR kit. Blood samples also contained most of the expanded thyroid clonotypes (frequency above 0.001), which suggests that blood repertoires may reflect thyroid immune responses. In cross-validation, a model built on a 13 V-J signature told ophthalmopathy apart from stable hyperthyroidism with over 85% sensitivity and around 84% specificity, and in testing the same model reached 80%/75%. In validation, the model predicted progression to ophthalmopathy a median of roughly six months before onset, with roughly 71% sensitivity and 72.22% specificity. To identify distinguishing TCR V-J signatures, a discovery cohort of around 98 patients was used, comprising 43 with Graves' ophthalmopathy and roughly 60 with stable Graves' hyperthyroidism. Prospective prediction of ophthalmopathy was tested in an independent validation cohort consisting of fewer than 20 hyperthyroidism patients and around 17 patients who later progressed to ophthalmopathy. The 95 to 100 discovery patients were randomly divided into training and test sets at a 7:3 ratio. The study also compared thyroid tissue and blood T-cell repertoires from about six Graves' hyperthyroidism patients. Once sampling was done, hyperthyroidism patients were given methimazole at a starting dose of 30 mg daily, whereas ophthalmopathy patients were given high-dose intravenous methylprednisolone. The libraries were constructed in a second round of multiplex PCR and then size-selected and purified. Paired-end sequencing of the libraries was performed with 100 bp reads on an Illumina HiSeq2000. SOAPnuke was used to process the raw data, throwing out any read that contained adapters or uncalled bases, had a mean Phred below 15, or lacked an exact constant-primer or identifier match. COPE v1.2.5 was used to merge the high-quality paired reads, and each unique nucleotide sequence was defined as a clonotype. MiTCR v1.1 was used to align clonotypes to the IMGT TRBV, TRBD and TRBJ reference segments. The analysis was restricted to V-J combinations with a frequency above 0.0001, which together covered just over 98% of the repertoires. The TCS score was defined as F50 (clonal expansion) divided by E x V (chaos), with BLOSUM62-based TCRdist calculated between CDR3 peptides within each V-J. Welch's t-statistics and random forest reduced 500 to 550 V-J features to about 12, which were used in a naive Bayes classifier (R e1071). Sample size was not statistically predetermined, and blinding of investigators to group allocation was not performed. According to the paper, TCR Vbeta CDR3 sequencing was carried out on some 140 peripheral blood samples, which came from fewer than 50 ophthalmopathy, approximately 72 hyperthyroidism and approximately 17 progressor patients.

The input for sequencing was peripheral blood mononuclear cells (PBMCs), taken at new diagnosis, from a patient treated with antithyroid drugs. This receptor was obtained from a woman in her twenties or thirties with Graves disease. Donor details come from another sample of the same person, matched by shared clones. The chain was built from TRBV19 and TRBJ2-5, and 10 junctional nucleotides match TRBD1. The DNA reads as follows: TGTGCCAGTAGTACTCCTTTCCGGGACAGGGGCCGCCAAGAGACCCAGTACTTC. The encoded protein is CASSTPFRDRGRQETQYF.